Below, 32 T cell receptor beta chains from the same sample are listed, as sequenced in a study of Ad26.COV2.S vaccination and SARS-CoV-2 variants. The repertoire was sequenced with immunoSEQ multiplex PCR; TCRdb's copy has only in-frame clones and lacks some. The sample holds about 350,000 clones; about 88% are singletons and the top ten take roughly 3.1%. Treatment noted: around 19 received Ad26.COV2.S at low or high dose, single or two shots; 5 received placebo; per-sample allocation not given. Sample collection was performed on day 63 after the first vaccine or placebo injection. Sequencing used peripheral blood, obtained in a trial of Ad26.COV2.S vaccine versus placebo. The receptors here all came from a person between 18 and 65 years old who received the Ad26.COV2.S COVID-19 vaccine or a placebo.

This clone was observed a few times. This sequence joins TRBV25-1 and TRBJ2-3, with 9 bases that match TRBD1. With V trimmed by 7 bases and J by 4 bases, 6 bases remained unmatched. Germline values: CDR1 MGHDK, CDR2 SYGVNS. The CDR3 runs to 14 residues. The DNA of the CDR3 is TGTGCCAGCACCCCCGGGACAGGGTCAGATACGCAGTATTTT. Its protein is CASTPGTGSDTQYF.

This clone was seen just once. The V call is TRBV7-9, the J call TRBJ2-2; 10 bases map to TRBD1. Germline CDR1 reads SEHNR; CDR2 reads FQNEAQ (reference sequence). After removal of 5 bases from V and 5 bases from J, the junction contained 5 bases not matched to a gene. This CDR3 has 15 amino acids. DNA of the CDR3: TGTGCCAGCAGCCCGGACAGGGGGGGGACCGGGGAGCTGTTTTTT. Protein sequence: CASSPDRGGTGELFF.

The rearrangement uses TRBV5-1 and TRBJ2-7; the match to TRBD2 covers 10 bases. This CDR3 comprises 21 residues. Germline CDR1 and CDR2: SGHRS and YFSETQ. Trimming took 3 bases from V and 0 from J; bases not matched to a gene: 21. DNA of the CDR3: TGCGCCAGCAGCTCAACCCGATTACAACGGCCTAGCGGGAGTGTCTCCTACGAGCAGTACTTC. It specifies CASSSTRLQRPSGSVSYEQYF. Together with reference TRBV5-1 and TRBJ2-7, the CDR3 gives the full variable domain: KAGVTQTPRYLIKTRGQQVTLSCSPISGHRSVSWYQQTPGQGLQFLFEYFSETQRNKGNFPGRFSGRQFSNSRSEMNVSTLELGDSALYLCASSSTRLQRPSGSVSYEQYFGPGTRLTVT.

This clone occurred once. The chain employs TRBV3-1 (or the pseudogene TRBV3-2) and TRBJ2-5; D is perhaps TRBD1 or TRBD2 (5 bases each). This CDR3 is built from 15 residues. The germline V gene has CDR1 LGHDT and CDR2 YNNKEL (reference sequence). V was trimmed by 4 bases and J by 2 bases, leaving 14 bases between them. CDR3 sequence: CASSRSGTEQETQYF. For the CDR3, the DNA is TGTGCCAGCAGCCGCTCCGGGACGGAGCAAGAGACCCAGTACTTC.

As for this clone: An end of the junction differs from the germline gene, which may be a read error. The V and J genes are TRBV27 and TRBJ2-7; TRBD1 matches at 7 bases. Germline values: CDR1 MNHEY, CDR2 SMNVEV (reference sequence). The CDR3 is 14 residues long. CDR3 sequence reads: CASSSARQGLEPYF. CDR3 in DNA: TGTGCCAGCAGTTCGGCCCGACAGGGATTGGAGCCGTACTTC.

The rearrangement joins TRBV29-1 to TRBJ1-1, with 11 nucleotides matching TRBD1. The CDR3 runs 15 residues. After removal of 5 bases from V and 7 bases from J, the junction contained 12 bases not matched to a gene. Per the germline V gene, CDR1 is SQVTM and CDR2 is ANQGSEA. CDR3 DNA: TGCAGCGTTTCCGGGACAGGGGGGCTACAGGGTGAAGCTTTCTTT. It is translated as CSVSGTGGLQGEAFF.

The chain has TRBV19 and TRBJ1-5, with no clear D. The CDR3 length is 15 residues. Between the trimmed V and J ends, which lost 3 bases and 0 bases, there was a span of 9 bases. Germline V CDR1 and CDR2: LNHDA, SQIVND (reference sequence). Here the CDR3 reads CASSIGIHSNQPQHF. CDR3 coding DNA: TGTGCCAGTAGTATCGGCATTCATAGCAATCAGCCCCAGCATTTT.

This clone was found once. The chain combines TRBV5-6 with TRBJ2-6, with TRBD2 identical over 13 bases. This CDR3 region has 18 residues. Losses at the gene ends were 4 bases for V and 2 bases for J; bases not matched to a gene: 6. The germline V gene has CDR1 SGHDT and CDR2 YYEEEE. CDR3 loop: CASSPGTSGVTGANVLTF. Written as DNA, the CDR3 is TGTGCCAGCAGCCCCGGGACTAGCGGGGTCACTGGGGCCAACGTCCTGACTTTC.

This clone was detected once. V is TRBV27 and J is TRBJ2-5; TRBD1 matches 8 bases. This CDR3 spans 15 amino acids. The trim removed 6 bases at V and 5 bases at J, leaving 11 bases unmatched. Germline CDR1 MNHEY, CDR2 SMNVEV (reference sequence). DNA for the CDR3: TGTGCCAGCAGCCGCCTCCGGGACAGGCCCGAGACCCAGTACTTC. This codes for CASSRLRDRPETQYF.

The gene calls are TRBV28 and TRBJ2-6; D not resolved. Germline assignment: CDR1 MDHEN and CDR2 SYDVKM. This CDR3 comprises 15 residues. The ends were cut back, 5 bases at V and 0 bases at J, with 8 bases in the middle. The CDR3 DNA reads TGTGCCAGCAGTCCCCCACACTCTGGGGCCAACGTCCTGACTTTC. Translated, it gives CASSPPHSGANVLTF.

This clone was observed a single time. The V and J genes are TRBV9 and TRBJ1-6; TRBD1 might be the D (6 bases). This CDR3 comprises 15 residues. Germline V lookup: CDR1 SGDLS, CDR2 YYNGEE. Trimming stripped 4 bases from V and 7 bases from J, with 15 bases between. This chain's CDR3 is CASSLRGDGNSPLHF. CDR3 DNA: TGTGCCAGCAGCCTTAGGGGGGACGGGAATTCACCCCTCCACTTT.

This clone was detected once. This rearrangement joins TRBV9 to TRBJ2-7; 8 nucleotides agree with TRBD2. From germline, CDR1 is SGDLS and CDR2 YYNGEE. The CDR3 is 14 residues long. With 0 bases clipped from V and 2 bases from J, the junction kept 1 base outside the gene matches. CDR3 residues: CASSVAGGPYEQYF. DNA of the CDR3: TGTGCCAGCAGCGTAGCGGGGGGGCCCTACGAGCAGTACTTC.

This clone was recorded only once. The chain recombines TRBV14 with TRBJ1-1; maybe TRBD1 (5 bases). CDR1 SGHDN and CDR2 FVKESK come from the germline V gene. V dropped 4 bases and J dropped 1 base, with 10 bases sitting between them. CDR3 length: 14 residues. The CDR3 DNA reads TGTGCCAGCAGCCTCTATCAGGGGAACACTGAAGCTTTCTTT. It encodes CASSLYQGNTEAFF.

The rearrangement joins TRBV7-2 to TRBJ2-3; D remains ambiguous. Germline V gene data show CDR1 as SGHTA and CDR2 as FQGNSA. The germline V and J ends were trimmed by 5 bases and 4 bases, with 10 bases remaining between them. The CDR3 has 13 amino acids. The CDR3 loop reads CASSVARADTQYF. The CDR3 region has the DNA TGTGCCAGCAGCGTGGCCCGGGCAGATACGCAGTATTTT.

This rearrangement joins TRBV10-2 to TRBJ2-5, with 13 bases matching TRBD2. Germline V CDR1 and CDR2: WSHSY, SAAADI. The length of the CDR3 is 16 residues. J was trimmed by 5 bases and V by 4 bases; bases with no gene match: 7. CDR3 DNA sequence: TGCGCCAGCAGTGTCCCGGGACTAGCGGGAAGGGAGACCCAGTACTTC. It specifies CASSVPGLAGRETQYF.

The rearrangement uses TRBV24-1 and TRBJ2-7; D remains ambiguous. This CDR3 is built from 14 residues. The V gene lost 5 bases and the J gene lost 1 base, with 11 bases spanning the gap. Germline CDR1 is KGHDR and CDR2 is SFDVKD. CDR3 sequence: CATSGTGTSYEQYF. In DNA form, the CDR3 reads TGTGCCACCAGTGGGACGGGTACTTCCTACGAGCAGTACTTC.

For this clone: Other nucleotide sequences from this sample produce the same CDR3. The chain uses TRBV5-1 and TRBJ2-7; D is unclear. Germline V gene sequence: CDR1 SGHRS, CDR2 YFSETQ. The CDR3 covers 13 residues. Trimming removed 0 bases from V and 2 bases from J, with 6 bases in between. CDR3 in amino acids: CASSLAATYEQYF. The CDR3 DNA reads as TGCGCCAGCAGCTTGGCCGCAACCTACGAGCAGTACTTC.

The rearrangement links TRBV5-1 to TRBJ2-1, with TRBD1 matching 7 bases. The CDR3 sequence is 13 residues long. From germline, CDR1 is SGHRS and CDR2 YFSETQ. The CDR3 DNA reads TGCGCATCCTCCGGACAGGTTTACAATGAGCAGTTCTTC. Translating gives CASSGQVYNEQFF.

The chain couples TRBV5-1 to TRBJ2-7; possibly TRBD1 for D (7 bases). Trimming left V 4 bases short and J 2 bases short, with 13 bases between. Germline values: CDR1 SGHRS, CDR2 YFSETQ. The CDR3 consists of 14 residues. The CDR3 DNA reads as TGCGCCAGCAGCCCCGGCGGGACAGCCTACGAGCAGTACTTC. Amino acids: CASSPGGTAYEQYF.

This clone came up once. The chain links TRBV7-8 to TRBJ1-2, with unresolved D. The ends were cut back, 5 bases at V and 8 bases at J, with 12 bases in the middle. CDR3 length equals 12 residues. The germline V gene encodes CDR1 SGHVS and CDR2 FQNEAQ. CDR3 amino acids: CASSPGSRGYTF. CDR3 DNA: TGTGCCAGCAGCCCAGGAAGCCGAGGCTACACCTTC.

The chain joins TRBV27 to TRBJ2-7; 8 bases are a match to TRBD2. CDR1 is MNHEY, CDR2 SMNVEV, per germline (reference sequence). CDR3 size: 15 residues. V gave up 2 bases and J gave up 4 bases; unmatched junction bases: 7. The CDR3 region has the DNA TGTGCCAGCAGTTTAAACGGGGGGGCCTCTTACGAGCAGTACTTC. Encoded protein: CASSLNGGASYEQYF.

J is TRBJ1-1 and V is TRBV7-9; 8 nucleotides match TRBD1. The junction had 7 bases not matched to a gene; V was cut back by 5 bases and J by 5 bases. The germline CDR1 and CDR2 sequences are SEHNR and FQNEAQ (reference sequence). The length of the CDR3 is 14 residues. CDR3 bases: TGTGCCAGCAGCCTATACACAGGGGGGACTGAAGCTTTCTTT. Translation gives CASSLYTGGTEAFF.

This chain links TRBV7-2 with TRBJ1-1; no firm D call. The CDR3 sequence is 15 residues long. Germline-derived CDR1 and CDR2 are SGHTA and FQGNSA. V dropped 0 bases and J dropped 3 bases, with 11 bases sitting between them. The CDR3 coding sequence is TGTGCCAGCAGCTTAGCCACGGGAGGGTACACTGAAGCTTTCTTT. Its translation is CASSLATGGYTEAFF. Combining the CDR3 with reference TRBV7-2 and TRBJ1-1 gives the whole variable domain GAGVSQSPSNKVTEKGKDVELRCDPISGHTALYWYRQSLGQGLEFLIYFQGNSAPDKSGLPSDRFSAERTGGSVSTLTIQRTQQEDSAVYLCASSLATGGYTEAFFGQGTRLTVV.

V and J are TRBV4-3 and TRBJ1-1; weak D call: TRBD1 (5 bases). The ends were cut back, 3 bases at V and 3 bases at J, with 14 bases in the middle. Germline CDR1 LGHNA, CDR2 YSLEER. The CDR3 covers 15 residues. CDR3 bases: TGCGCCAGCAGCCAGGACGGGGGGTCGGACACTGAAGCTTTCTTT. Translation: CASSQDGGSDTEAFF.

The gene calls are TRBV5-4 and TRBJ2-1; 7 bases are a match to TRBD2. CDR1 SGHNT and CDR2 YYREEE come from the germline V gene (reference sequence). V lost 2 bases, J lost 2 bases, and 7 bases stayed unmatched. The CDR3 is 16 amino acids. Here the CDR3 reads CASSLGLAETYNEQFF. The CDR3 nucleotides read TGTGCCAGCAGCTTAGGGCTAGCGGAGACCTACAATGAGCAGTTCTTC. Together with reference TRBV5-4 and TRBJ2-1, the CDR3 gives the full variable domain: ETGVTQSPTHLIKTRGQQVTLRCSSQSGHNTVSWYQQALGQGPQFIFQYYREEENGRGNFPPRFSGLQFPNYSSELNVNALELDDSALYLCASSLGLAETYNEQFFGPGTRLTVL.

This chain links TRBV11-3 with TRBJ2-1; TRBD2 matches 13 bases. Germline V gene sequence: CDR1 SGHNT, CDR2 YENEEA. This CDR3 is built from 15 residues. V lost 5 bases to trimming and J lost 6 bases; unmatched junction nucleotides: 4. Written as DNA, the CDR3 is TGTGCCAGCAGCCCTGGACTAGCGGGGGTCAATGAGCAGTTCTTC. Translating gives CASSPGLAGVNEQFF.

V gene TRBV6-5 combines with J gene TRBJ1-6; 7 nucleotides agree with TRBD1. J was trimmed by 5 bases and V by 6 bases; bases with no gene match: 7. CDR3 size: 15 residues. Germline loops: CDR1 MNHEY, CDR2 SVGAGI. Written as DNA, the CDR3 is TGTGCCAGCAGGGCCCGGGACAGCAATAATTCACCCCTCCACTTT. It encodes CASRARDSNNSPLHF.

The V gene is TRBV28, the J gene TRBJ2-1; possible D gene TRBD1, 7 bases. The CDR3 loop spans 16 amino acids. Trimming cost V 4 bases and J 4 bases, with 17 bases left between them. From germline, CDR1 is MDHEN and CDR2 SYDVKM. The CDR3 spells CASSYLGGQRYNEQFF. The CDR3, as DNA: TGTGCCAGCAGTTACCTCGGGGGACAGAGATACAATGAGCAGTTCTTC.

This clone has a single count. J is TRBJ1-1 and V is TRBV4-3, with D possibly TRBD1 on 6 matching bases. Trimming cost V 0 bases and J 1 base, with 9 bases left between them. The CDR3 is 15 residues long. CDR1 is LGHNA and CDR2 is YSLEER in the germline V gene. In DNA, the CDR3 is TGCGCCAGCAGCCAAGATTGGGGGGCGAACACTGAAGCTTTCTTT. It encodes CASSQDWGANTEAFF.

The chain has TRBV7-9 and TRBJ2-3; D may be TRBD1 or TRBD2 (6 bases each). The CDR3 is 16 amino acids. Germline V gene data show CDR1 as SEHNR and CDR2 as FQNEAQ (reference sequence). Trimming took 5 bases from V and 0 from J, leaving 15 bases between them. For the CDR3, the DNA is TGTGCCAGCAGCCCGGAGGGGACAAGAAGCACAGATACGCAGTATTTT. Translated, it gives CASSPEGTRSTDTQYF.

V is TRBV7-2 and J is TRBJ1-2; D gene unclear. V lost 5 bases and J 0 bases, leaving 16 bases between the germline ends. The CDR3 is 16 amino acids. From germline, CDR1 is SGHTA and CDR2 FQGNSA. CDR3 nucleotide sequence: TGTGCCAGCAGCCCCTTCGGAGGCACCGCTAACTATGGCTACACCTTC. It translates to CASSPFGGTANYGYTF.

The chain carries TRBV18 and TRBJ1-2, with 8 bases lining up with TRBD1. Trimming cost V 3 bases and J 6 bases; bases outside gene matches: 9. Germline CDR1 KGHSH, CDR2 LQKENI. This CDR3 region has 15 residues. This CDR3 is CASSPLIQGGDGYTF. In DNA, the CDR3 is TGTGCCAGCTCACCTCTTATACAGGGGGGAGATGGCTACACCTTC.